The 7 T cell receptor beta chains below all came from one sample that was sequenced in a study of cytomegalovirus exposure and HLA in healthy donors (dated by TCRdb to the late 2010s). Libraries were built with the immunoSEQ multiplex PCR assay. The multiplex PCR relied on a mix of 60 forward primers for TCR Vbeta segments and 13 reverse primers for TCR Jbeta segments. Here the immuneACCESS table is served through TCRdb, limited to in-frame sequences with V and J called. Missing clones are a known gap in these copies; in checked studies unresolved V genes cover under half, and the rest lacks a known reason. The sample table lists some 130,000 clones, approximately 80% of them with a count of one. The ten top clones hold roughly 2% of the sample. The specimen sequenced was PBMCs. The receptors come from a man between 18 and 35 years old in good health and CMV-seronegative.

This clone was seen just once. V is TRBV28 and J is TRBJ2-7; a weak D match, TRBD1 (5 bases). This CDR3 has 16 residues. Deletions cut 8 bases from V and 0 bases from J, with 20 bases between. Looked up from germline, CDR1 is MDHEN and CDR2 is SYDVKM. CDR3 DNA sequence: TGTGCCAGCGACAGTCTCCAGCGTTCAAGCTCCTACGAGCAGTACTTC. It encodes CASDSLQRSSSYEQYF.

The chain combines TRBV11-3 with TRBJ1-5, with D perhaps matching TRBD1 (5 bases). This CDR3 is built from 17 residues. The germline CDR1 and CDR2 sequences are SGHNT and YENEEA. V shed 0 bases and J shed 1 base, with 13 bases lying between them. DNA of the CDR3: TGTGCCAGCAGCTTAGATCCCTCCGGGGGGAGCAATCAGCCCCAGCATTTT. Translated: CASSLDPSGGSNQPQHF.

The count of this clone is one. The chain links TRBV6-5 to TRBJ1-2; D is possibly TRBD1 (6 bases). The CDR3 is made up of 14 amino acids. CDR1 and CDR2 from the germline V gene are MNHEY and SVGAGI. V was trimmed by 0 bases and J by 5 bases, leaving 10 bases between them. This CDR3 is CASSYSSRGYGYTF. The CDR3 nucleotides are TGTGCCAGCAGTTACTCGAGCAGGGGATATGGCTACACCTTC.

The V gene is TRBV19, the J gene TRBJ1-2; no clear D. The CDR3 loop spans 14 amino acids. In germline, CDR1 is LNHDA, CDR2 SQIVND (reference sequence). V was cut by 4 bases and J by 0 bases, with 9 bases left in between. The CDR3 nucleotides read TGTGCCAGTAGTAAGCAGGTTCCTAACTATGGCTACACCTTC. As protein: CASSKQVPNYGYTF.

This clone turned up a few times. V is TRBV5-1 and J is TRBJ1-3, with D maybe TRBD1 (5 bases). The CDR3 runs 16 residues. CDR1 and CDR2 from the germline V gene are SGHRS and YFSETQ. Trimming cost V 2 bases and J 4 bases, with 16 bases left between them. CDR3 in DNA: TGCGCCAGCAGCTTTTCCTCAGGGTTATCCGGAAACACCATATATTTT. Protein product: CASSFSSGLSGNTIYF.

This chain connects TRBV5-4 to TRBJ2-3, with 9 bases aligning to TRBD2. The length of the CDR3 is 17 residues. CDR1 and CDR2 from the germline V gene are SGHNT and YYREEE (reference sequence). J was trimmed by 4 bases and V by 0 bases; bases with no gene match: 9. The CDR3 nucleotides are TGTGCCAGCAGCTTGGGCGGGAGGGCCCGGGTTTCAGATACGCAGTATTTT. It specifies CASSLGGRARVSDTQYF.

The chain combines TRBV9 with TRBJ1-1, with 10 bases identical to TRBD1. This CDR3 is built from 15 residues. Germline lookup yields CDR1 SGDLS and CDR2 YYNGEE. V was pared by 3 bases and J by 5 bases, with 7 bases of the junction left unmatched. CDR3 DNA sequence: TGTGCCAGCAGCGGGGACAGGGGAGTCGAAACTGAAGCTTTCTTT. Translated: CASSGDRGVETEAFF.